These T cell receptor beta chains were read from a single sample in a study of blood T cell repertoires in COVID-19. TCRdb keeps only in-frame clones here, not all; method: immunoSEQ multiplex PCR. The table has around 130,000 clones, around 80% seen once. The material sequenced was peripheral blood. These receptor sequences come from a human donor in a cohort sampled during active COVID-19. Each CDR3 is given with its conserved first and last residue. D genes are given only for firm matches. For some rows the clone size is stated as once, few or many, or as a class when expanded; others skip it.

TRBV5-1,-,-,TRBJ2-1,CASSPQTWSSYNEQFF,TGCGCCAGCAGCCCCCAAACCTGGAGCTCCTACAATGAGCAGTTCTTC
TRBV25-1,-,-,TRBJ1-5,CASSETGSNQPQHF,TGTGCCAGCAGTGAAACCGGTAGCAATCAGCCCCAGCATTTT
TRBV28,-,-,TRBJ1-3,CASSLSYTIYF,TGTGCCAGCAGTTTATCATACACCATATATTTT
TRBV6-2/TRBV6-3,-,-,TRBJ1-2,CASSSGNGYTF,TGTGCCAGCAGTTCAGGGAACGGCTACACCTTC
TRBV7-9,-,TRBD1,TRBJ1-2,CASSPWDSPNYGYTF,TGTGCCAGCAGCCCGTGGGACAGTCCTAACTATGGCTACACCTTC
TRBV10-1,-,-,TRBJ1-1,CASSQGRTEAFF,TGCGCCAGCAGTCAGGGGCGGACTGAAGCTTTCTTT
TRBV28,once,-,TRBJ1-2,CASSSEAYGYTF,TGTGCCAGCAGTTCCGAGGCGTATGGCTACACCTTC
TRBV6-5,many,-,TRBJ1-4,CASSPERHRNEKLFF,TGTGCCAGCAGCCCCGAGCGGCACCGAAATGAAAAACTGTTTTTT
TRBV3-1/TRBV3-2,-,-,TRBJ2-2,CASSQGQTLGTGELFF,TGTGCCAGCAGCCAAGGACAGACCTTGGGGACCGGGGAGCTGTTTTTT
TRBV5-4,-,-,TRBJ2-3,CASSPRENTDTQYF,TGTGCCAGCAGCCCTCGGGAAAACACAGATACGCAGTATTTT
TRBV3-1/TRBV3-2,-,-,TRBJ1-1,CASSQGLGAFF,TGTGCCAGCAGCCAGGGTCTCGGGGCTTTCTTT
TRBV15,-,-,TRBJ2-7,CATSRDLNSIPFMYEQYF,TGTGCCACCAGCAGAGACCTCAACAGCATCCCCTTCATGTACGAGCAGTACTTC
TRBV5-4,-,-,TRBJ2-3,CASSLSQGSTDTQYF,TGTGCCAGCAGCTTGAGTCAGGGGAGCACAGATACGCAGTATTTT
TRBV6-6,-,-,TRBJ2-5,CASSLGGSLYPKETQYF,TGTGCCAGCAGTCTCGGGGGTAGCCTTTATCCCAAAGAGACCCAGTACTTC
TRBV7-7,-,-,TRBJ2-7,CASSPLGGAHYEQYF,TGTGCCAGCAGCCCCCTTGGGGGGGCTCACTACGAGCAGTACTTC
TRBV4-2,-,TRBD2,TRBJ2-1,CASSQDPGGDRQFF,TGTGCCAGCAGCCAAGATCCGGGAGGGGATAGGCAGTTCTTC
TRBV19,-,TRBD1,TRBJ1-5,CANSIAGGMSNQPQHF,TGTGCCAACTCCATCGCAGGGGGGATGAGCAATCAGCCCCAGCATTTT
TRBV28,many,-,TRBJ2-7,CASSLTSPYEQYF,TGTGCCAGCAGTTTGACATCCCCTTACGAGCAGTACTTC
TRBV10-3,-,-,TRBJ1-2,CAISEPSQGQRGYTF,TGTGCCATCAGTGAACCCTCTCAAGGGCAGCGGGGCTACACCTTC
TRBV2,-,-,TRBJ1-2,CASSGGWQRRGYTF,TGTGCCAGCAGTGGAGGGTGGCAGCGGCGGGGCTACACCTTC
TRBV5-6,-,-,TRBJ2-5,CASSRGTETQYF,TGTGCCAGCAGCCGAGGTACGGAGACCCAGTACTTC
TRBV5-4,-,-,TRBJ2-7,CASSLGQGPGEQYF,TGTGCCAGCAGCTTGGGGCAGGGCCCGGGCGAGCAGTACTTC
TRBV5-1,-,TRBD2,TRBJ2-1,CASSLRLASGVPNEQFF,TGCGCCAGCAGCCTACGACTTGCTAGCGGGGTCCCCAATGAGCAGTTCTTC
TRBV19,-,-,TRBJ1-5,CASSPIGGFGNQPQHF,TGTGCCAGTAGCCCCATCGGGGGATTTGGCAATCAGCCCCAGCATTTT
TRBV28,-,TRBD1,TRBJ2-7,CASSPPPRDSRAF,TGTGCCAGCAGCCCTCCCCCACGGGACAGCCGAGCCTTC
TRBV12-5,-,TRBD1,TRBJ1-4,CASGWDRGELFF,TGTGCTAGTGGGTGGGACAGGGGCGAACTGTTTTTT
TRBV27,few,-,TRBJ2-7,CASSPSWVGGYEQYF,TGTGCCAGCAGCCCATCGTGGGTAGGGGGCTACGAGCAGTACTTC
TRBV25-1,-,-,TRBJ2-2,CASSDSDTGELFF,TGTGCCAGCAGTGATAGCGACACCGGGGAGCTGTTTTTT
TRBV2,-,TRBD2,TRBJ2-7,CASTGGYEQYF,TGTGCCAGCACCGGGGGGTACGAGCAGTACTTC
TRBV7-8,-,TRBD1,TRBJ1-4,CASSRRGQTNEKLFF,TGTGCCAGCAGCCGGAGGGGGCAGACTAATGAAAAACTGTTTTTT
TRBV3-1/TRBV3-2,-,TRBD2,TRBJ2-1,CASSQEGGGLPYYNEQFF,TGTGCCAGCAGCCAAGAGGGTGGGGGACTACCCTACTACAATGAGCAGTTCTTC
TRBV7-8,-,TRBD2,TRBJ2-1,CASSRGGLAYEQFF,TGTGCCAGCAGCCGAGGGGGACTAGCATATGAGCAGTTCTTC
TRBV2,-,-,TRBJ1-2,CASSGLLAGYTF,TGTGCCAGCAGCGGGTTATTAGCTGGGTACACCTTC
TRBV6-5,-,-,TRBJ2-7,CASEGVYEQYF,TGTGCCAGCGAGGGGGTCTACGAGCAGTACTTC
TRBV5-1,-,TRBD1,TRBJ1-1,CASSLKELATGDTEAFF,TGCGCCAGCAGCCTGAAAGAACTAGCGACAGGGGATACTGAAGCTTTCTTT
TRBV5-8,-,TRBD2,TRBJ2-5,CASSPSSGGTAQYF,TGTGCCAGCAGCCCATCTAGCGGGGGGACGGCCCAGTACTTC
TRBV7-2,-,-,TRBJ1-1,CASSLAQTKAFF,TGTGCCAGCAGCTTAGCCCAGACAAAAGCTTTCTTT
TRBV27,-,TRBD2,TRBJ2-1,CASSLGTSGNEQFF,TGTGCCAGCAGTTTGGGGACTAGCGGGAATGAGCAGTTCTTC
TRBV5-1,-,TRBD1,TRBJ2-2,CASTGTDPNTGELFF,TGCGCCAGCACAGGGACAGACCCGAACACCGGGGAGCTGTTTTTT
TRBV15,-,-,TRBJ2-7,CASREGGSYEQYF,TGTGCCTCAAGGGAGGGGGGCTCCTACGAGCAGTACTTC
TRBV30,-,-,TRBJ1-1,CAWRIQGMTEAFF,TGTGCCTGGAGAATTCAGGGGATGACTGAAGCTTTCTTT